This T cell receptor (beta chain) was sequenced during a study of high-grade serous ovarian cancer treatment subgroups. Regarding this clone: The antigen remains undetermined.

Tumor tissue was taken before any definitive surgery or chemotherapy was given. Only in-frame clones appear in the TCRdb table, and some are missing; sequencing was by immunoSEQ multiplex PCR. The repertoire holds 3,500 to 5,000 clones, with 60% to 80% as singletons. Study conclusions and caveats: Tumors within one patient showed repertoire similarity of 0.11 to 0.79. Only CDR3 was analyzed; CDR1 and CDR2 were not.

Sequences were obtained from tumor tissue. The clonotype was recovered from a human donor with high-grade serous ovarian cancer.

The CDR3, as DNA: TGTGCCAGCAGCGTAGATCTGGCGGGGGGGAATGAGCAGTTCTTC. It encodes CASSVDLAGGNEQFF. The J gene is TRBJ2-1, the V gene TRBV9; TRBD2 aligns across 9 bases. CDR3 length: 15 amino acids. Germline CDR1 and CDR2: SGDLS and YYNGEE. V lost 0 bases and J lost 7; bases outside the gene matches: 5.